These 11 T cell receptor beta chains came from one sample sequenced in a study of T cell responses to AZD1222 COVID-19 vaccine. Here immunoSEQ multiplex PCR was the method, and the copy in TCRdb shows in-frame clones only, minus some. The repertoire includes 120,000 or so clones, about nine tenths of them detected once, and approximately 1.5% sits in the top ten. The sequences come from peripheral blood, collected on day 0 of AZD1222 vaccination. These receptors all stem from an adult in good health.

For this clone: Other DNA sequences in this specimen translate into the identical CDR3. The CDR3 loop reads CASSVAGGTGELFF. DNA for the CDR3: TGTGCCAGCAGCGTAGCAGGGGGAACCGGGGAGCTGTTTTTT. The V gene is TRBV9, the J gene TRBJ2-2; 7 nucleotides align to TRBD1. The CDR3 extends over 14 amino acids. The V gene end was trimmed by 0 bases and the J gene end by 5 bases; junction bases not matched to a gene: 1. CDR1 SGDLS and CDR2 YYNGEE come from the germline V gene.

This clone was seen a few times. The chain is built from TRBV28 and TRBJ1-2; possible D gene TRBD1, 5 bases. V dropped 6 bases and J dropped 1 base, with 21 bases sitting between them. This CDR3 has 17 amino acids. Germline V gene lookup returns CDR1 MDHEN and CDR2 SYDVKM. DNA of the CDR3: TGTGCCAGCAGCCGCAGGGTGCGGGTGTCCCTTAACTATGGCTACACCTTC. Its protein is CASSRRVRVSLNYGYTF.

Only one count was recorded for this clone. The chain carries TRBV27 and TRBJ1-5; D is unclear. V dropped 5 bases and J dropped 6 bases, with 11 bases sitting between them. This CDR3 has 13 residues. The germline CDR1 and CDR2 sequences are MNHEY and SMNVEV (reference sequence). The CDR3 here is CASSPLGPQPQHF. In DNA, the CDR3 is TGTGCCAGCAGTCCCCTTGGGCCTCAGCCCCAGCATTTT.

Regarding this clone: The same CDR3 can be traced to other DNA sequences in this sample. The chain combines TRBV6-5 with TRBJ2-7; TRBD1 matches 7 bases. After removal of 0 bases from V and 4 bases from J, the junction contained 3 bases not matched to a gene. Germline V lookup: CDR1 MNHEY, CDR2 SVGAGI. This CDR3 is built from 14 residues. Written as DNA, the CDR3 is TGTGCCAGCAGTTACTCTGCAGGGGGATACGAGCAGTACTTC. Translating gives CASSYSAGGYEQYF.

This rearrangement joins TRBV9 to TRBJ1-6; D gene unclear. Germline values: CDR1 SGDLS, CDR2 YYNGEE. This CDR3 has 14 amino acids. V lost 0 bases to trimming and J lost 5 bases, with 6 bases between them. CDR3 coding DNA: TGTGCCAGCAGCGTAGGTCCAGATAATTCACCCCTCCACTTT. Protein sequence: CASSVGPDNSPLHF.

J is TRBJ1-4 and V is TRBV7-2, with D possibly being TRBD1 (5 bases). CDR1 is SGHTA, CDR2 FQGNSA, per germline. CDR3 length: 16 amino acids. Trimming shortened V by 5 bases and J by 6 bases, and 19 bases separated the two germline ends. The CDR3 reads CASSPRARGRDEKLFF. In nucleotides, the CDR3 is TGTGCCAGCAGCCCGCGGGCCCGGGGCCGTGATGAAAAACTGTTTTTT.

The chain employs TRBV24-1 and TRBJ1-2; 7 bases are a match to TRBD1. After removal of 4 bases from V and 6 bases from J, the junction contained 10 bases not matched to a gene. There are 15 residues in the CDR3. CDR1 KGHDR and CDR2 SFDVKD come from the germline V gene. The CDR3 nucleotides are TGTGCCACCAGTGACCCCACAACAACAGGGGATGGCTACACCTTC. Encoded protein: CATSDPTTTGDGYTF.

The chain joins TRBV5-4 to TRBJ1-6, with D perhaps TRBD1 (5 bases). This CDR3 is built from 16 residues. Germline CDR1 SGHNT, CDR2 YYREEE (reference sequence). V was shortened by 0 bases and J by 3 bases, with 10 bases between the two germline ends. The CDR3 protein is CASSLVAGYYNSPLHF. CDR3 DNA: TGTGCCAGCAGCTTGGTAGCAGGGTACTATAATTCACCCCTCCACTTT.

The genes are TRBV24-1 and TRBJ2-3, with no clear D. V was pared by 2 bases and J by 9 bases, with 11 bases between. The germline V gene encodes CDR1 KGHDR and CDR2 SFDVKD. The CDR3 is made up of 13 amino acids. The chain's CDR3 is CATSDSHFGTQYF. The CDR3 DNA is TGTGCCACCAGTGATTCCCACTTCGGGACGCAGTATTTT.

This chain uses TRBV7-9 with TRBJ2-3; D is possibly TRBD2 (6 bases). The CDR3 covers 14 residues. Per germline, CDR1 SEHNR and CDR2 FQNEAQ (reference sequence). The V end was cut by 9 bases, the J end by 4 bases, with 17 bases between. The CDR3 nucleotides read TGTGCCAGTCCATCCCCGGGGGAATCAGATACGCAGTATTTT. It encodes CASPSPGESDTQYF.

V gene TRBV18 combines with J gene TRBJ1-1; 7 bases map to TRBD1. The CDR3 contains 16 residues. CDR1 and CDR2 from the germline V gene are KGHSH and LQKENI. V was clipped by 6 bases and J by 2 bases; unmatched bases: 12. Here the CDR3 DNA reads TGTGCCAGCTCCCTAGGACAGGCCATACTTAACACTGAAGCTTTCTTT. Amino acids: CASSLGQAILNTEAFF.